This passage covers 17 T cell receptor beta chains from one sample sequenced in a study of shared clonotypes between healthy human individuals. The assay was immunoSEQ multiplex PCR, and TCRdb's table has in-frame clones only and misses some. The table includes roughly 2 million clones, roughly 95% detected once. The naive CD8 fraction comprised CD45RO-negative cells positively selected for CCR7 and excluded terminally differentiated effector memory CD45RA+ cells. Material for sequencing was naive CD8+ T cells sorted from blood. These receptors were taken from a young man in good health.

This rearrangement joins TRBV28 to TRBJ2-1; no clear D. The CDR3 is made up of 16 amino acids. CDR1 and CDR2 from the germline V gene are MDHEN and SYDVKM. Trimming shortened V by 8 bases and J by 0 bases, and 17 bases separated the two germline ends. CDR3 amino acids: CASLRSLLSSYNEQFF. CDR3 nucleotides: TGTGCCAGCTTGAGGTCACTTTTGAGCTCCTACAATGAGCAGTTCTTC.

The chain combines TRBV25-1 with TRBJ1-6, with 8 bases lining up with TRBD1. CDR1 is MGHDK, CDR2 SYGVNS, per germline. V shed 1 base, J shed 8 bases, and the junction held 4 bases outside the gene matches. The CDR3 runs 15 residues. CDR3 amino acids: CASSEWRQGYSPLHF. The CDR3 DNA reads TGTGCCAGCAGTGAATGGAGACAGGGGTATTCACCCCTCCACTTT.

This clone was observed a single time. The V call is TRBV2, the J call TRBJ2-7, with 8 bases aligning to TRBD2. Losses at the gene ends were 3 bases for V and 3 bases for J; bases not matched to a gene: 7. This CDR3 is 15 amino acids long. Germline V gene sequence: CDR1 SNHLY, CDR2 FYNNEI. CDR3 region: CASSDNQREFYEQYF. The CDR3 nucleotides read TGTGCCAGCAGTGATAACCAGCGGGAGTTCTACGAGCAGTACTTC.

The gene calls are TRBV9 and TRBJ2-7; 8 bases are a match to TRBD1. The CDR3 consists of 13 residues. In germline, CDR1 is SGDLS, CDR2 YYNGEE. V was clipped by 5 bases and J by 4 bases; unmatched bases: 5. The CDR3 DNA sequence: TGTGCCAGCAGTGGACAGGGATGGTACGAGCAGTACTTC. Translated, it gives CASSGQGWYEQYF.

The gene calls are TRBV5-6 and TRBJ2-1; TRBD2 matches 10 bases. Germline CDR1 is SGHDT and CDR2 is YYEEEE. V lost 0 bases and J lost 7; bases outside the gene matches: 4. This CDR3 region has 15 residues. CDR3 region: CASSLAPSGSNEQFF. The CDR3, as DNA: TGTGCCAGCAGCTTGGCTCCTAGCGGGAGTAATGAGCAGTTCTTC.

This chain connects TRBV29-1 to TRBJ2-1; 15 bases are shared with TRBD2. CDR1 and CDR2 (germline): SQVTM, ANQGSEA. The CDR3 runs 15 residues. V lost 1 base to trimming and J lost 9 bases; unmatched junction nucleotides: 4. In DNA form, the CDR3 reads TGCAGCGTTGAAGGGACTAGCGGGAGGGCCCGTGAGCAGTTCTTC. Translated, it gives CSVEGTSGRAREQFF.

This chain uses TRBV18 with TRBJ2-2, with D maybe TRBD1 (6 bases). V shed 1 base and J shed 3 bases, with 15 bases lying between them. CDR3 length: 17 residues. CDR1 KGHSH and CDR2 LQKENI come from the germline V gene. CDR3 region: CASSPLQGPSYTGELFF. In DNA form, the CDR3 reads TGTGCCAGCTCACCACTGCAGGGGCCTTCATACACCGGGGAGCTGTTTTTT.

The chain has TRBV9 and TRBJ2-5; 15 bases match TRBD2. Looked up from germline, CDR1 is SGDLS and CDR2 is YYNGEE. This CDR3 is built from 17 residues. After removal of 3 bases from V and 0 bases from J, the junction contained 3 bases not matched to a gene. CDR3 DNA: TGTGCCAGCAGCGCGGGGACTAGCGGGGGGTACCAAGAGACCCAGTACTTC. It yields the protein CASSAGTSGGYQETQYF.

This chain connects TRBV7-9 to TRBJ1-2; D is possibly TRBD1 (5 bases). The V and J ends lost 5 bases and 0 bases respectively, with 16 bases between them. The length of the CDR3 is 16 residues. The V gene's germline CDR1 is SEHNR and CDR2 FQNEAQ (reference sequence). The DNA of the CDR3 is TGTGCCAGCAGCCGCCGGGGCGGGCCAGCTAACTATGGCTACACCTTC. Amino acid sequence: CASSRRGGPANYGYTF.

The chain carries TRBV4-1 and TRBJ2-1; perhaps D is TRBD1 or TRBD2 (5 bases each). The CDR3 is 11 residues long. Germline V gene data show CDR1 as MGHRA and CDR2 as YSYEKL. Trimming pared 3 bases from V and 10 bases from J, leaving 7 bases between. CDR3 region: CASSHGAEQFF. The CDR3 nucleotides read TGCGCCAGCAGCCACGGGGCAGAGCAGTTCTTC.

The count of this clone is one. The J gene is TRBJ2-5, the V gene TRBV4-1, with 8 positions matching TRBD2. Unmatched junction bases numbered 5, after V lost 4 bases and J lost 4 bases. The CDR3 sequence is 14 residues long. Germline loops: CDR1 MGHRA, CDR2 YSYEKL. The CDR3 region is CASSPSGRSETQYF. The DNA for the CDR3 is TGCGCCAGCAGCCCGAGCGGGAGATCAGAGACCCAGTACTTC.

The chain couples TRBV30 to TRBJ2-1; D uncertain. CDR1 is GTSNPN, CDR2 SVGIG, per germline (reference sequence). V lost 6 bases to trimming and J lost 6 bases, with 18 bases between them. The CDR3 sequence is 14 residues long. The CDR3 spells CACLPSDGRNEQFF. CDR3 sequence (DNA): TGTGCCTGTTTACCTAGTGACGGGCGCAATGAGCAGTTCTTC.

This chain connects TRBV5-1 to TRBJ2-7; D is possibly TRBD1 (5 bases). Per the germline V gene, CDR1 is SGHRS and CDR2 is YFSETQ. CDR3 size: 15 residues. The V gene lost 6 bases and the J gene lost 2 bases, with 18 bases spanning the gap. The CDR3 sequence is CASTSEATATYEQYF. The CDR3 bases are TGCGCCAGCACTTCAGAAGCGACAGCGACCTACGAGCAGTACTTC.

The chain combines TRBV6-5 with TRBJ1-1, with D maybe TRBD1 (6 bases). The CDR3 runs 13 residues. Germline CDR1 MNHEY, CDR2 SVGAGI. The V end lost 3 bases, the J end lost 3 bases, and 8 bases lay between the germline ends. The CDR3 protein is CASSYHRDTEAFF. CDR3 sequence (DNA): TGTGCCAGCAGTTATCACAGGGACACTGAAGCTTTCTTT.

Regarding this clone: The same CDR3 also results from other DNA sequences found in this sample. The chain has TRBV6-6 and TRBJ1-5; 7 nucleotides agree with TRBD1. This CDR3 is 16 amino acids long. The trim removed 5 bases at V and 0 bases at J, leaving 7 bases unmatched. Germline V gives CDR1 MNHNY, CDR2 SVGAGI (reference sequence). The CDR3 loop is CASSKGTEYSNQPQHF. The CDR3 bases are TGTGCCAGCAGTAAAGGGACAGAATATAGCAATCAGCCCCAGCATTTT.

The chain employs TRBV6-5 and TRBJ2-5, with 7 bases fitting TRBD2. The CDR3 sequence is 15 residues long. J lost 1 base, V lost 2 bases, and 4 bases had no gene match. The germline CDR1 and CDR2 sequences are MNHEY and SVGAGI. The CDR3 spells CASSYGAGPQETQYF. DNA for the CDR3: TGTGCCAGCAGTTACGGAGCGGGGCCCCAAGAGACCCAGTACTTC.

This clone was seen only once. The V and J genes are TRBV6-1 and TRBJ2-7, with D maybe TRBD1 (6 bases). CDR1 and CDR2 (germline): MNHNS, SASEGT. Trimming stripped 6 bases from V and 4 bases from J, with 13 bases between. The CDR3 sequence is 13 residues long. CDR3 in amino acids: CASSWTAEYEQYF. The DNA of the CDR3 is TGTGCCAGCAGCTGGACAGCCGAATACGAGCAGTACTTC.